What follows are 8 T cell receptor beta chains derived from one specimen sequenced in a study of patients and donors after allogeneic stem cell transplantation. TCRdb used MiXCR to reprocess the RT-PCR reads, holding one entry per CDR3 protein. Of some 200,000 distinct CDR3 sequences in the sample, less than 45% were seen once. The sequencing input was blood, either unsorted or a sorted T cell fraction (not recorded which). Receptor source: a human donor who was either an allogeneic HSCT recipient or a stem cell or donor lymphocyte infusion donor (not recorded which). It is not recorded whose cells these are; they may come from a transplant donor.

This clonotype turned up a few times. The chain couples TRBV12-3 or TRBV12-4 to TRBJ1-1, with D unclear. V dropped 6 bases and J dropped 4 bases, with 6 bases sitting between them. The CDR3 contains 11 residues. The CDR3 reads CASRFSTEAFF. CDR3 in DNA: TGTGCCAGCAGATTCTCCACTGAAGCTTTCTTT.

The chain joins TRBV5-6 to TRBJ2-1; 7 bases match TRBD2. The CDR3 covers 15 residues. The V gene's germline CDR1 is SGHDT and CDR2 YYEEEE. V shed 2 bases, J shed 5 bases, and the junction held 7 bases outside the gene matches. The CDR3 sequence is CASSFTGLGHNEQFF. The CDR3 coding sequence is TGTGCCAGCAGCTTTACCGGACTAGGCCACAATGAGCAGTTCTTC.

This chain connects TRBV27 to TRBJ1-2; TRBD1 is a possible D gene (5 bases). The germline CDR1 and CDR2 sequences are MNHEY and SMNVEV (reference sequence). This CDR3 is built from 13 residues. The V gene lost 2 bases and the J gene lost 6 bases, with 10 bases spanning the gap. CDR3 region: CASSLSRANGYTF. For the CDR3, the DNA is TGTGCCAGCAGTTTAAGCAGGGCGAATGGCTACACCTTC.

The chain joins TRBV6-2 or TRBV6-3 to TRBJ2-1; D not certain. Trimming took off 2 bases at V and 10 bases at J, with 12 bases between the two ends. Germline CDR1 reads MNHEY; CDR2 reads SVGEGT. The length of the CDR3 is 13 residues. DNA of the CDR3: TGTGCCAGCAGTTACCATCCACTTGGGGAGCAGTTCTTC. It yields the protein CASSYHPLGEQFF.

This rearrangement joins TRBV12-3 or TRBV12-4 to TRBJ1-1, with D unclear. The CDR3 extends over 14 amino acids. Deletions cut 2 bases from V and 5 bases from J, with 12 bases between. CDR3 loop: CASSLIDVTTEAFF. The CDR3 bases are TGTGCCAGCAGTTTAATTGACGTGACAACTGAAGCTTTCTTT.

This clonotype appeared once. The CDR3 DNA reads TGTGCCAGCAGCTACCCAGCCCTGCGGGAGTCAACCGGGGAGCTGTTTTTT. It yields the protein CASSYPALRESTGELFF. The chain is built from TRBV7-9 and TRBJ2-2; TRBD2 matches 7 bases. Germline V lookup: CDR1 SEHNR, CDR2 FQNEAQ (reference sequence). The V and J ends lost 4 bases and 5 bases, in that order; junction bases with no gene match: 13. This CDR3 is 17 amino acids long.

The chain has TRBV18 and TRBJ1-6, with no clear D. There are 13 residues in the CDR3. CDR1 is KGHSH, CDR2 LQKENI, per germline. V was shortened by 2 bases and J by 17 bases, with 16 bases between the two germline ends. The CDR3 sequence: CASSPGAGLPFHF. CDR3 in DNA: TGTGCCAGCTCACCAGGTGCCGGGCTCCCCTTCCACTTT.

This clonotype has just a few counts. The rearrangement joins TRBV4-3 to TRBJ2-3; a possible D gene is TRBD2 (6 bases). The germline V and J ends were trimmed by 0 bases and 7 bases, with 11 bases remaining between them. This CDR3 spans 14 amino acids. Germline-derived CDR1 and CDR2 are LGHNA and YSLEER. The CDR3 nucleotides are TGCGCCAGCAGCCAAGATAGTGGGAGGCATACGCAGTATTTT. Residues: CASSQDSGRHTQYF.